Listed here is a single TCR beta chain. Per the original data handling: Researchers report that nucleated cell counts were estimated from reference gene primer amplification. Sequenced by immunoSEQ multiplex PCR; TCRdb stores in-frame clones only, minus some. That table gives V, J and clone size, and the DNA gave D and trimming. Of a few hundred thousand clones in the sample, about nine tenths are singletons; the top ten hold 8.5% to 12%. The sample is drawn from a study of blood T cell repertoires in COVID-19. Participant-given clinical history determined each cohort assignment. Recovered participants had two consecutive negative NP/OP PCR tests, healthcare professional clearance, or symptom resolution. Trimming removed 4 bases from V and 4 bases from J; junction bases left unmatched: 8. The CDR3 contains 15 residues. Germline lookup yields CDR1 SGHNT and CDR2 YYREEE (reference sequence).

This rearrangement joins TRBV5-4 to TRBJ1-2, with 9 bases identical to TRBD1. Source material: PBMCs or T cells enriched from blood (not recorded which). This TCR was sampled from a woman aged 18-30 years who had recovered from COVID-19. The CDR3 spells CASSRTGTGSYGYTF. CDR3 sequence (DNA): TGTGCCAGCAGCAGAACGGGGACAGGGTCCTATGGCTACACCTTC.